Shown below are 21 T cell receptor beta chains from a single sample sequenced in a study of CD8 T cells in Susac syndrome. Random-hexamer reverse transcription was applied to about 0.45 to 1 ug RNA. MiXCR, applied by TCRdb to the immunoSEQ multiplex PCR reads, yields one record per CDR3 protein. The table lists around 200,000 distinct CDR3 sequences, roughly 94% of them singletons. The sample comprised CD8+ T cells from PBMCs. These receptors were taken from a human donor with Susac syndrome.

This clonotype came up a few times. The CDR3: CASSFRTGNYGYTF. The CDR3 region has the DNA TGTGCCAGCAGCTTTCGGACAGGGAACTATGGCTACACCTTC. This chain connects TRBV5-6 to TRBJ1-2; 8 nucleotides agree with TRBD1. J was trimmed by 2 bases and V by 2 bases; bases with no gene match: 2. This CDR3 has 14 residues. The germline V gene encodes CDR1 SGHDT and CDR2 YYEEEE.

This chain links TRBV30 with TRBJ2-5, with a tentative D call TRBD1 (6 bases). Germline V CDR1 and CDR2: GTSNPN, SVGIG (reference sequence). There are 14 residues in the CDR3. Trimming cost V 2 bases and J 5 bases, with 15 bases left between them. In DNA, the CDR3 is TGTGCCTGGAGTTTTATAGGGGGAAGCGAGACCCAGTACTTC. It specifies CAWSFIGGSETQYF.

V gene TRBV9 combines with J gene TRBJ2-7; 10 bases align to TRBD1. The V and J ends lost 4 bases and 5 bases, in that order; junction bases with no gene match: 6. CDR1 is SGDLS and CDR2 is YYNGEE in the germline V gene. The CDR3 consists of 14 residues. DNA for the CDR3: TGTGCCAGCAGCCCCAGGACAGGGGGAGACGAGCAGTACTTC. This sequence encodes CASSPRTGGDEQYF.

The chain has TRBV15 and TRBJ1-1; D is unresolved. The CDR3 covers 14 residues. Looked up from germline, CDR1 is LNHNV and CDR2 is YYDKDF (reference sequence). The V end was cut by 0 bases, the J end by 3 bases, with 8 bases between. The CDR3 here is CATSRERSYTEAFF. CDR3 in DNA: TGTGCCACCAGCAGAGAACGCAGCTACACTGAAGCTTTCTTT.

V and J are TRBV9 and TRBJ1-1, with D possibly being TRBD1 (5 bases). The CDR3 length is 13 residues. Germline-derived CDR1 and CDR2 are SGDLS and YYNGEE. The V end lost 3 bases, the J end lost 5 bases, and 11 bases lay between the germline ends. This chain's CDR3 is CASSGPGSTEAFF. The CDR3 DNA is TGTGCCAGCAGCGGACCAGGGAGTACTGAAGCTTTCTTT.

The chain is built from TRBV27 and TRBJ1-2, with D possibly TRBD1 on 6 matching bases. CDR3 length: 17 amino acids. Trimming removed 0 bases from V and 3 bases from J, with 17 bases in between. The V gene's germline CDR1 is MNHEY and CDR2 SMNVEV (reference sequence). CDR3 loop: CASSLSIREGVDYGYTF. The CDR3 DNA is TGTGCCAGCAGTTTATCGATTCGGGAGGGGGTCGACTATGGCTACACCTTC.

This chain connects TRBV30 to TRBJ1-1, with D hard to call. The germline gives CDR1 GTSNPN, CDR2 SVGIG (reference sequence). There are 13 residues in the CDR3. V was pared by 4 bases and J by 0 bases, with 9 bases between. CDR3 DNA sequence: TGTGCCTGGAAACCCATTATGAACACTGAAGCTTTCTTT. The encoded protein is CAWKPIMNTEAFF. The entire variable domain, with the rest obtained from reference TRBV30 and TRBJ1-1, is as follows: SQTIHQWPATLVQPVGSPLSLECTVEGTSNPNLYWYRQAAGRGLQLLFYSVGIGQISSEVPQNLSASRPQDRQFILSSKKLLLSDSGFYLCAWKPIMNTEAFFGQGTRLTVV.

This chain uses TRBV24-1 with TRBJ2-1; possible D gene TRBD1, 5 bases. The germline gives CDR1 KGHDR, CDR2 SFDVKD. Trimming removed 1 base at V and 5 bases at J, with 11 bases between. This CDR3 region has 15 residues. This CDR3 is CATSDLWEQDNEQFF. DNA of the CDR3: TGTGCCACCAGTGATTTATGGGAACAGGACAATGAGCAGTTCTTC.

The J gene is TRBJ2-2, the V gene TRBV11-2; possibly TRBD1 for D (5 bases). Per germline, CDR1 SGHAT and CDR2 FQNNGV. The CDR3 extends over 15 amino acids. V lost 8 bases and J lost 0, with 13 bases in between. The CDR3 here is CASSRQYSNTGELFF. CDR3 DNA sequence: TGTGCCAGCTCCCGACAGTACTCGAACACCGGGGAGCTGTTTTTT.

V and J are TRBV5-1 and TRBJ2-2; perhaps TRBD2 as D (6 bases). V shed 4 bases and J shed 4 bases, with 26 bases lying between them. The CDR3 has 19 amino acids. CDR1 SGHRS and CDR2 YFSETQ come from the germline V gene. The CDR3 DNA follows: TGCGCCAGCAGCATTCGCTCACCGGGACTCCACCAGTCCACCGGGGAGCTGTTTTTT. This encodes CASSIRSPGLHQSTGELFF.

V and J are TRBV15 and TRBJ2-5, with a possible D match to TRBD1 (6 bases). V dropped 8 bases and J dropped 2 bases, with 15 bases sitting between them. The germline gives CDR1 LNHNV, CDR2 YYDKDF (reference sequence). This CDR3 is built from 14 residues. The CDR3 loop is CATSQGFSQETQYF. In DNA form, the CDR3 reads TGTGCCACCTCGCAGGGGTTCTCACAAGAGACCCAGTACTTC.

The V call is TRBV3-1, the J call TRBJ2-3; 9 bases line up with TRBD2. The germline gives CDR1 LGHDT, CDR2 YNNKEL (reference sequence). Unmatched junction bases numbered 16, after V lost 5 bases and J lost 1 base. CDR3 length: 19 amino acids. The CDR3 loop is CASSFETSGRMMGTDTQYF. In DNA form, the CDR3 reads TGTGCCAGCAGCTTCGAGACTAGCGGACGTATGATGGGCACAGATACGCAGTATTTT.

This chain uses TRBV9 with TRBJ2-7; 7 nucleotides agree with TRBD1. Germline V gene sequence: CDR1 SGDLS, CDR2 YYNGEE. CDR3 size: 15 residues. Trimming at V came to 4 bases and at J to 6 bases, leaving 13 bases not matched to a gene. CDR3 bases: TGTGCCAGCAGCCTATCAGGGGGTGGTAGCTCCGAGCAGTACTTC. Amino acids: CASSLSGGGSSEQYF.

V gene TRBV1 combines with J gene TRBJ1-1; TRBD1, as called in the table, went unchecked against the DNA. TRBV1 is described as a pseudogene. The CDR3 covers 12 residues. This chain's CDR3 is CTSSPGTPEAFF. The CDR3 DNA sequence: TGCACCAGCAGCCCCGGGACACCTGAAGCTTTCTTT.

The chain has TRBV29-1 and TRBJ2-1, with 7 bases identical to TRBD1. Germline CDR1 is SQVTM and CDR2 is ANQGSEA. V gave up 5 bases and J gave up 6 bases; unmatched junction bases: 10. The CDR3 is 14 residues long. This CDR3 is CSVYRGHTSNEQFF. The CDR3 DNA reads TGCAGCGTTTACAGGGGCCATACGAGCAATGAGCAGTTCTTC.

This clonotype is a singleton in its sample. The CDR3 bases are TGTGCCAGCAGTAACAGCGTTCCGGGACAGACAAACACTGAAGCTTTCTTT. It yields the protein CASSNSVPGQTNTEAFF. This chain joins TRBV6-1 and TRBJ1-1; 7 bases map to TRBD1. The V gene end was trimmed by 5 bases and the J gene end by 2 bases; junction bases not matched to a gene: 14. The CDR3 has 17 amino acids. Germline V CDR1 and CDR2: MNHNS, SASEGT.

The chain couples TRBV5-1 to TRBJ2-2; D possibly corresponds to TRBD1 (6 bases). The germline gives CDR1 SGHRS, CDR2 YFSETQ. This CDR3 region has 16 residues. V was clipped by 4 bases and J by 4 bases, with 17 bases between them. As DNA, the CDR3 is TGCGCCAGCAGCCCCCAGCAGGGGCCGAGCACCGGGGAGCTGTTTTTT. The encoded protein is CASSPQQGPSTGELFF.

The chain is built from TRBV9 and TRBJ2-7; D is undetermined. V lost 0 bases and J lost 2, with 12 bases in between. The germline gives CDR1 SGDLS, CDR2 YYNGEE. The length of the CDR3 is 15 residues. The CDR3: CASSVASAPTYEQYF. As DNA, the CDR3 is TGTGCCAGCAGCGTAGCCAGTGCTCCAACCTACGAGCAGTACTTC.

V usage is TRBV11-2 and J usage is TRBJ2-1; 10 bases match TRBD1. In germline, CDR1 is SGHAT, CDR2 FQNNGV. The CDR3 totals 16 residues. V gave up 1 base and J gave up 4 bases; unmatched junction bases: 4. CDR3 region: CASSLVGQGVYNEQFF. In DNA, the CDR3 is TGTGCCAGCAGCTTAGTCGGACAGGGGGTTTACAATGAGCAGTTCTTC.

The chain is built from TRBV29-1 and TRBJ1-1; D unclear. V dropped 1 base and J dropped 8 bases, with 8 bases sitting between them. Looked up from germline, CDR1 is SQVTM and CDR2 is ANQGSEA. This CDR3 is 11 amino acids long. CDR3 in DNA: TGCAGCGTTGAAGGATCCATCGAAGCTTTCTTT. It yields the protein CSVEGSIEAFF.

The V gene is TRBV5-4, the J gene TRBJ2-7; D remains unclear. The CDR3 extends over 15 amino acids. Trimming removed 1 base from V and 0 bases from J, with 11 bases in between. Germline lookup yields CDR1 SGHNT and CDR2 YYREEE (reference sequence). The DNA of the CDR3 is TGTGCCAGCAGCTTGAGAAGTGGGGTCTCCTACGAGCAGTACTTC. It translates to CASSLRSGVSYEQYF.